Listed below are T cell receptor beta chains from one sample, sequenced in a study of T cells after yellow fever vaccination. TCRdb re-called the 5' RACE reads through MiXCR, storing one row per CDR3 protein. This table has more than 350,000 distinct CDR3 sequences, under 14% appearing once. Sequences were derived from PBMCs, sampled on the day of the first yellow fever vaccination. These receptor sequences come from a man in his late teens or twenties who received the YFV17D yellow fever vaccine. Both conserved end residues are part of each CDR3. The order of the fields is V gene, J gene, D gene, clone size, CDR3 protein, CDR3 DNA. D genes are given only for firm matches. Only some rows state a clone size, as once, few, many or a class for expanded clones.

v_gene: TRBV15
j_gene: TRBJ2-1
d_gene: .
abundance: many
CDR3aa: CATSRALGRNEQFF
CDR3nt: TGTGCCACCAGCAGAGCCCTCGGACGCAATGAGCAGTTCTTC

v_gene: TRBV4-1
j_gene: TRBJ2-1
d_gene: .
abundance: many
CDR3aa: CASSQENMGSSYNEQFF
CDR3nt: TGCGCCAGCAGCCAAGAAAATATGGGGAGCTCCTACAATGAGCAGTTCTTC

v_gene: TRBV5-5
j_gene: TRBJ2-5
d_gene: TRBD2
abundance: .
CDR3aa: CASSPRAGGGETQYF
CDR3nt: TGTGCCAGCAGCCCCCGGGCGGGGGGCGGAGAGACCCAGTACTTC

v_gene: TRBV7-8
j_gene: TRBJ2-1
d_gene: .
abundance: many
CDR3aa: CASSLRGSYNEQFF
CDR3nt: TGTGCCAGCAGCTTAAGGGGCTCCTACAATGAGCAGTTCTTC

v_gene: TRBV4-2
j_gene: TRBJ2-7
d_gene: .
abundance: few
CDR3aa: CASSQEAVFPYEQYF
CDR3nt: TGTGCCAGCAGCCAAGAAGCCGTCTTCCCCTACGAGCAGTACTTC

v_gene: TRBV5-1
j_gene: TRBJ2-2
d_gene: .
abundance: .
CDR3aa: CASSPSHRVTGELFF
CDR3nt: TGCGCCAGCAGCCCTTCGCACCGAGTCACCGGGGAGCTGTTTTTT

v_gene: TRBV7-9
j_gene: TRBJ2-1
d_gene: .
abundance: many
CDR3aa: CASSLRQASYNEQFF
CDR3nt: TGTGCCAGCAGCCTGCGACAGGCCTCCTACAATGAGCAGTTCTTC

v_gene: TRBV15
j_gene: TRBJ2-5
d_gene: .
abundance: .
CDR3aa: CATRRYATQYF
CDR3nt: TGTGCCACCAGACGTTACGCGACCCAGTACTTC

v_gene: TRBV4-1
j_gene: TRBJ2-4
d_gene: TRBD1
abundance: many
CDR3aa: CASSLDQGDSKNIQYF
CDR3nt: TGCGCCAGCAGCCTCGACCAGGGGGATTCCAAAAACATTCAGTACTTC

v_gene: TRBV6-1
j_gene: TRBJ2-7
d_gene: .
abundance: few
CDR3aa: CASSLGPPGFYEQYF
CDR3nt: TGTGCCAGCAGTCTAGGCCCACCCGGCTTCTACGAGCAGTACTTC

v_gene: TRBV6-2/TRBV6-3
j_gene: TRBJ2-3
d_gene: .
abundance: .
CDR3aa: CASSYSDTQYF
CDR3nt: TGTGCCAGCAGTTATTCAGATACGCAGTATTTT

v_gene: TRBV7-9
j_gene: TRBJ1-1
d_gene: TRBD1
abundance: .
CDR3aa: CASSYNTGGSGAFF
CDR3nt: TGTGCCAGCAGCTATAACACAGGGGGGAGTGGAGCTTTCTTT

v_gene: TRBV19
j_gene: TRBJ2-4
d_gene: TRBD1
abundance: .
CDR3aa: CASSIGTGRAKNIQYF
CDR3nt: TGTGCCAGTAGTATAGGGACAGGGAGAGCCAAAAACATTCAGTACTTC

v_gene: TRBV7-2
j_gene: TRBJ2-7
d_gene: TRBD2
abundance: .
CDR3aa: CASTVSGGAYEQYF
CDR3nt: TGTGCCAGCACAGTTAGCGGGGGGGCCTACGAGCAGTACTTC

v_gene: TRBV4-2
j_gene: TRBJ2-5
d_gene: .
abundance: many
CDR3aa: CASSHPRETQYF
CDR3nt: TGTGCCAGCAGCCACCCGCGCGAGACCCAGTACTTC

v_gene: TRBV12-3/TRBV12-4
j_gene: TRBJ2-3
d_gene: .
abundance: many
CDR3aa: CASRPSTDTQYF
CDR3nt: TGTGCCAGCAGGCCAAGCACAGATACGCAGTATTTT

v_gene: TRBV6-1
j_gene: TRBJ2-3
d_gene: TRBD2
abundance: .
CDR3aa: CASTGAGSGDTQYF
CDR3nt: TGTGCCAGCACGGGAGCGGGGTCGGGAGATACGCAGTATTTT

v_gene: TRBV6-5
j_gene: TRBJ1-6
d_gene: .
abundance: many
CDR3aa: CASSSINSPLHF
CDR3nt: TGTGCCAGCAGTTCCATTAATTCACCCCTCCACTTT

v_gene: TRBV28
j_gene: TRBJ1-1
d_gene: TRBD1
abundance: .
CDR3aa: CASSSGALQGDTEAFF
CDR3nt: TGTGCCAGCAGTTCCGGGGCACTACAGGGGGACACTGAAGCTTTCTTT

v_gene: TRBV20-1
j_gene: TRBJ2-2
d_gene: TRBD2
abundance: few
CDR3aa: CSALAGGPGGELFF
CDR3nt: TGCAGTGCCCTAGCGGGGGGGCCAGGTGGGGAGCTGTTTTTT

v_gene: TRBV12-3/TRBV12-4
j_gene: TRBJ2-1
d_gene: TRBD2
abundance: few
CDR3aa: CAILGGEGDEQFF
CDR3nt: TGTGCCATCCTGGGAGGGGAAGGGGATGAGCAGTTCTTC

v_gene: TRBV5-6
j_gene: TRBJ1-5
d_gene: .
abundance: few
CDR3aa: CASSLGGMDQPQHF
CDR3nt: TGTGCCAGCAGCTTGGGGGGAATGGATCAGCCCCAGCATTTT

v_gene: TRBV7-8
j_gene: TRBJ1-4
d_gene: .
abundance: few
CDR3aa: CASSLGPLEKLFF
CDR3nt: TGTGCCAGCAGCTTAGGGCCCCTTGAAAAACTGTTTTTT

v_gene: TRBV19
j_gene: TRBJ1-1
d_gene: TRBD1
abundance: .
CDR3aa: CASSPQGARKTGTEAFF
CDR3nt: TGTGCCAGTAGTCCACAGGGGGCGCGAAAAACGGGCACTGAAGCTTTCTTT

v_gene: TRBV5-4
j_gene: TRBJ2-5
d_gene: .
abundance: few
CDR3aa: CASSLASDQETQYF
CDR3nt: TGTGCCAGCAGCTTGGCTAGCGACCAAGAGACCCAGTACTTC

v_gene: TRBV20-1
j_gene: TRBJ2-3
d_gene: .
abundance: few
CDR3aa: CSARGRLGSVDTQYF
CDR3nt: TGCAGTGCTAGGGGGAGATTGGGGAGTGTAGATACGCAGTATTTT

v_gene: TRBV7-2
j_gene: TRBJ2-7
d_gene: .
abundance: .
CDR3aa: CASSLAPTSSYEQYF
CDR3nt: TGTGCCAGCAGCTTAGCCCCGACTAGTTCCTACGAGCAGTACTTC

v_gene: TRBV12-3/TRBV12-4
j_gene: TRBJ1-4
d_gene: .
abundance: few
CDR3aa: CASGLLVAATNEKLFF
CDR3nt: TGTGCCAGCGGGCTCCTAGTGGCTGCAACTAATGAAAAACTGTTTTTT

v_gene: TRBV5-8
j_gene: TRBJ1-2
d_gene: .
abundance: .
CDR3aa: CASSYSGVYGYTF
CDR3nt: TGTGCCAGCAGCTACTCAGGGGTCTATGGCTACACCTTC

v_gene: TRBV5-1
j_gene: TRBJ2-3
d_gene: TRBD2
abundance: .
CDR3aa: CASSLIYGAGVGDTQYF
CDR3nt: TGCGCCAGCAGCTTGATCTATGGCGCGGGGGTGGGAGATACGCAGTATTTT

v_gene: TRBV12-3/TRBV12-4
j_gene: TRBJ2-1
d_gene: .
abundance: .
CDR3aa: CASSSGFWNEQFF
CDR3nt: TGTGCCAGCAGTTCTGGGTTCTGGAATGAGCAGTTCTTC

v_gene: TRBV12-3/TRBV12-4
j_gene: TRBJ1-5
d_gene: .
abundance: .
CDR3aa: CASDRGGYQPQHF
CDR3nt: TGTGCCAGCGATAGAGGGGGGTATCAGCCCCAGCATTTT

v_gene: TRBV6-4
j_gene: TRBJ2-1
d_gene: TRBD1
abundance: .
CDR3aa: CAGPDRDNEQFF
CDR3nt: TGTGCCGGACCAGACAGGGACAATGAGCAGTTCTTC

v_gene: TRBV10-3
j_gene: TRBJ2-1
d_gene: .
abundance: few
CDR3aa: CAISGLFSYNEQFF
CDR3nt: TGTGCCATCAGTGGACTCTTCTCCTACAATGAGCAGTTCTTC

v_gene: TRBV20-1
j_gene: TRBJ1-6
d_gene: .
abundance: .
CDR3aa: CSASIRGLVNSPLHF
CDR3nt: TGCAGTGCTAGTATCCGGGGCTTAGTGAATTCACCCCTCCACTTT

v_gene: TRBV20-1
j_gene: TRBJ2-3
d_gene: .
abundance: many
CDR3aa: CSASVAQADDTQYF
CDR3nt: TGCAGTGCTAGCGTCGCGCAGGCCGATGATACGCAGTATTTT

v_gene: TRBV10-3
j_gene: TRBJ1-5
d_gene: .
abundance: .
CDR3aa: CAINGGNQPQHF
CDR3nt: TGTGCCATCAATGGGGGCAATCAGCCCCAGCATTTT

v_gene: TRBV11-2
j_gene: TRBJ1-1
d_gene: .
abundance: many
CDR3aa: CASSLARSGTEAFF
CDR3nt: TGTGCCAGCAGCTTAGCACGGTCCGGCACTGAAGCTTTCTTT

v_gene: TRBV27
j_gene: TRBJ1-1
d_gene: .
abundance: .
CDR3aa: CASGARQGYTGTEAFF
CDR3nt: TGTGCCAGCGGGGCCCGGCAGGGGTACACGGGCACTGAAGCTTTCTTT

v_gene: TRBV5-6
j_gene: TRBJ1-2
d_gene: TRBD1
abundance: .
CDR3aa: CASRDGTAVYGYTF
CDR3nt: TGTGCCAGCAGAGACGGGACAGCAGTCTATGGCTACACCTTC

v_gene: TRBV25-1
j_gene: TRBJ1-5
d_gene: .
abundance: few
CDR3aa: CASSTQAQPQHF
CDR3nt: TGTGCCAGCAGTACACAGGCGCAGCCCCAGCATTTT

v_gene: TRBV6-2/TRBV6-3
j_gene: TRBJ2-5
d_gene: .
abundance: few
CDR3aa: CASSYGAASETQYF
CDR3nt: TGTGCCAGCAGTTACGGGGCAGCCTCAGAGACCCAGTACTTC

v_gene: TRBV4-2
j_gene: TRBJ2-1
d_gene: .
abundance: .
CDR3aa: CASSQERGPYNEQFF
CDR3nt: TGTGCCAGCAGCCAAGAACGGGGACCTTACAATGAGCAGTTCTTC

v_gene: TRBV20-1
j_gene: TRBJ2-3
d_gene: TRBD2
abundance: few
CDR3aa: CSARGGLAGGPTDTQYF
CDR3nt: TGCAGTGCTAGGGGGGGACTAGCGGGGGGGCCCACAGATACGCAGTATTTT

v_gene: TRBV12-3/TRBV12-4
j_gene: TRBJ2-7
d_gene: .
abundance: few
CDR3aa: CASSLMRAPYEQYF
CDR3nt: TGTGCCAGCAGTTTAATGCGAGCCCCCTACGAGCAGTACTTC

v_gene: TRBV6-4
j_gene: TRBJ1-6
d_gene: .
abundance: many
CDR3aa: CASSDSAGMNSPLHF
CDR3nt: TGTGCCAGCAGTGACTCGGCAGGGATGAATTCACCCCTCCACTTT

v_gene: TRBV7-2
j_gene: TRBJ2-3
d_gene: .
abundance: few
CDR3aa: CASSLGGSGGNTQYF
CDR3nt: TGTGCCAGCAGCTTAGGGGGGTCAGGGGGGAATACGCAGTATTTT

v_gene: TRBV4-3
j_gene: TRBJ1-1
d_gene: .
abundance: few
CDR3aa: CASSQDRGKREGNTEAFF
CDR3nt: TGCGCCAGCAGCCAAGATAGGGGGAAAAGGGAAGGGAACACTGAAGCTTTCTTT

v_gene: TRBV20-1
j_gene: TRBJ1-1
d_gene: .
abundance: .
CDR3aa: CSATRDTNTEAFF
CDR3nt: TGCAGTGCTACCCGGGACACGAACACTGAAGCTTTCTTT

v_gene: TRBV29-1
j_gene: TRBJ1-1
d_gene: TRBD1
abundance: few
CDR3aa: CSVAGQLNTEAFF
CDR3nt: TGCAGCGTAGCGGGACAGTTGAACACTGAAGCTTTCTTT

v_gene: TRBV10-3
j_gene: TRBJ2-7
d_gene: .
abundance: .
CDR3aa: CAISESGGQLRALPPEQYF
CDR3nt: TGTGCCATCAGTGAGTCGGGAGGACAGTTACGAGCATTGCCCCCCGAGCAGTACTTC

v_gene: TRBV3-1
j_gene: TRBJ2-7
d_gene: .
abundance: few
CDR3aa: CATSQGVGPYYEQYF
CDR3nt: TGTGCCACCAGCCAAGGGGTGGGGCCTTACTACGAGCAGTACTTC

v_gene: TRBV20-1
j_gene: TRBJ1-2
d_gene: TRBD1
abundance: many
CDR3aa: CSAYTQGARGYTF
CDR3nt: TGCAGTGCCTATACTCAGGGGGCACGAGGCTACACCTTC

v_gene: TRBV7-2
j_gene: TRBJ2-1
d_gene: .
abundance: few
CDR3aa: CASSLRIGTEHNEQFF
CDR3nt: TGTGCCAGCAGCTTAAGAATCGGGACTGAACACAATGAGCAGTTCTTC

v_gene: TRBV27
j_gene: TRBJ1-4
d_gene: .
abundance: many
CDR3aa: CASSSLTANNEKLFF
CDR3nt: TGTGCCAGCAGTTCCCTGACAGCTAACAATGAAAAACTGTTTTTT

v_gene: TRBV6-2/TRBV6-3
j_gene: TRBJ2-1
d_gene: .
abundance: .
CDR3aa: CASSGDNYNEQFF
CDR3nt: TGTGCCAGCAGTGGGGACAACTACAATGAGCAGTTCTTC

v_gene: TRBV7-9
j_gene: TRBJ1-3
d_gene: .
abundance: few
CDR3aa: CASSLQLASGSGNTIYF
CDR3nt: TGTGCCAGCAGCTTACAACTTGCCAGCGGATCTGGAAACACCATATATTTT

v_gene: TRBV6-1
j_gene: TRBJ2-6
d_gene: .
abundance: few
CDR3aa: CASSPNQRTGANVLTF
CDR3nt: TGTGCCAGCAGCCCTAATCAGAGAACTGGGGCCAACGTCCTGACTTTC

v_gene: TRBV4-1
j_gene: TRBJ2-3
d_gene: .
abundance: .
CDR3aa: CASSPRGGGPSTDTQYF
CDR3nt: TGCGCCAGCAGCCCAAGAGGGGGGGGGCCAAGCACAGATACGCAGTATTTT